The present entry profiles one T cell receptor beta chain with its context. This CDR3 comprises 15 residues. CDR1 SEHNR and CDR2 FQNEAQ come from the germline V gene (reference sequence). The V end was cut by 0 bases, the J end by 2 bases, with 11 bases between. All patients were mismatch repair deficient, assessed by either PCR or immunohistochemistry. The repertoire was sequenced with immunoSEQ multiplex PCR; TCRdb's copy has only in-frame clones and lacks some. The data contain fewer than 100,000 clones, over 70% of them seen just once; the ten biggest clones take up roughly 2.7%. The data are from a study of PD-1 blockade in mismatch repair-deficient tumors. The overall study: Patients had 11 to 13 mismatch repair-deficient cancer types and were previously treated and progressing.

The V call is TRBV7-9, the J call TRBJ2-7, with D uncertain. This sample comprised peripheral blood, obtained 12 weeks after starting pembrolizumab. This TCR was recovered from an adult with mismatch repair-deficient cancer. In nucleotides, the CDR3 is TGTGCCAGCAGCTTAGCGCAAGCCAGCCCCTACGAGCAGTACTTC. The encoded protein is CASSLAQASPYEQYF.